Below, 3 T cell receptor beta chains from the same sample are listed, as sequenced in a study of CD8 T cells in Susac syndrome. Random hexamers served to reverse transcribe roughly 0.45 to 1 ug RNA. TCRdb independently ran MiXCR on the immunoSEQ multiplex PCR reads; one entry per CDR3 protein. The sample yields about 70,000 distinct CDR3 sequences, over 90% seen once. Source material: CD4+ T cells from PBMCs. The receptors were gathered from a human donor with multiple sclerosis.

The V gene is TRBV2, the J gene TRBJ1-4, with D perhaps matching TRBD1 (6 bases). Per the germline V gene, CDR1 is SNHLY and CDR2 is FYNNEI. Between the trimmed V and J ends, which lost 6 bases and 2 bases, there was a span of 10 bases. The CDR3 covers 14 residues. This chain's CDR3 is CASSIGQTNEKLFF. The CDR3 region has the DNA TGTGCCAGCAGCATAGGACAGACTAATGAAAAACTGTTTTTT.

The CDR3 sequence is CASSFEDHQPQHF. In DNA, the CDR3 is TGTGCCAGCAGTTTTGAGGACCATCAGCCCCAGCATTTT. The V gene is TRBV12-3 or TRBV12-4, the J gene TRBJ1-5, with no clear D. Trimming stripped 3 bases from V and 5 bases from J, with 8 bases between. The CDR3 loop spans 13 amino acids.

This chain joins TRBV7-9 and TRBJ1-2, with 7 bases matching TRBD1. CDR1 is SEHNR, CDR2 FQNEAQ, per germline (reference sequence). The CDR3 is 14 residues long. V lost 5 bases to trimming and J lost 2 bases; unmatched junction nucleotides: 5. In DNA form, the CDR3 reads TGTGCCAGCAGCCGGGGGGACAGCAACTATGGCTACACCTTC. It yields the protein CASSRGDSNYGYTF.